This is a list of T cell receptor beta chains from one sample in a study of blood T cell repertoires in COVID-19. TCRdb keeps only in-frame clones here, not all; method: immunoSEQ multiplex PCR. The sample lists 150,000 or so clones, roughly 90% occurring once. Source material: peripheral blood. All receptors come from a man in his sixties with active or convalescent COVID-19. The CDR3 runs from the conserved cysteine through the conserved F or W. The order of the fields is clone size, D gene, J gene, V gene, CDR3 DNA, CDR3 protein. The D gene is left open where the match is weak. Clone size, where shown, is once, few, many, or a class for clones that have expanded.

>NA|NA|TRBJ1-5|TRBV19
TGTGCCAGTAGCTTACAGGACAGTTATAGCAATCAGCCCCAGCATTTT
CASSLQDSYSNQPQHF
>once|NA|TRBJ1-1|TRBV19
TGTGCCAGTAGTATGTCACAGCACGCTGAAGCTTTCTTT
CASSMSQHAEAFF
>NA|TRBD2|TRBJ2-1|TRBV7-9
TGTGCCAGCAGCAAGACTAGCGGGAGTTCTTATGAGCAGTTCTTC
CASSKTSGSSYEQFF
>NA|NA|TRBJ2-7|TRBV10-3
TGTGCCATCAGTGAAAGCGGAGATTCCTACGAGCAGTACTTC
CAISESGDSYEQYF
>NA|NA|TRBJ1-2|TRBV5-1
TGCGCCAGCAGCCCGACTAATAACTATGGCTACACCTTC
CASSPTNNYGYTF
>NA|TRBD1|TRBJ2-7|TRBV6-5
TGTGCCAGCAGTTACGCTACAGGGGCCCACGAGCAGTACTTC
CASSYATGAHEQYF
>NA|NA|TRBJ2-7|TRBV6-5
TGTGCCAGCAGTTACCAGACAGTCTCCGAGCAGTACTTC
CASSYQTVSEQYF
>NA|NA|TRBJ2-1|TRBV24-1
TGTGCCACCAGTGATTTGGGCAGGGGCAATGAGCAGTTCTTC
CATSDLGRGNEQFF
>NA|NA|TRBJ1-4|TRBV30
TGTGCCTGGAGACACCGTGCAACTAATGAAAAACTGTTTTTT
CAWRHRATNEKLFF
>NA|TRBD2|TRBJ2-7|TRBV30
TGTGCCTGGAGTGTAACGCGGGAGGGATACGAGCAGTACTTC
CAWSVTREGYEQYF
>NA|NA|TRBJ1-4|TRBV29-1
TGCAGCGTTGAAGACGCGTGGGTCGGGGGGAATGAAAAACTGTTTTTT
CSVEDAWVGGNEKLFF
>NA|NA|TRBJ2-2|TRBV2
TGTGCCAGCAGTGACCCCGGGGTAGTGAACACCGGGGAGCTGTTTTTT
CASSDPGVVNTGELFF
>NA|TRBD1|TRBJ1-2|TRBV5-1
TGCGCCAGCAGCCTGAGACAGGGGGCCGACTATGGCTACACCTTC
CASSLRQGADYGYTF
>few|NA|TRBJ2-3|TRBV5-5
TGTGCCAGCTCCCTCGGGGACAACAAGGATACGCAGTATTTT
CASSLGDNKDTQYF
>NA|TRBD1|TRBJ2-7|TRBV5-1
TGCGCCAGCAGCTTGGGGGACAGGTACGAGCAGTACTTC
CASSLGDRYEQYF
>NA|NA|TRBJ1-1|TRBV10-3
TGTGCCATCAGTCTGTGGGGGAAGGACAGTATGAACACTGAAGCTTTCTTT
CAISLWGKDSMNTEAFF
>NA|NA|TRBJ1-5|TRBV2
TGTGCCAGCAGTGGAGGAGGGCCCTACAATCAGCCCCAGCATTTT
CASSGGGPYNQPQHF
>NA|TRBD1|TRBJ2-7|TRBV27
TGTGCCAGCAGTTTAGGGACAGGGGTAACCTACGAGCAGTACTTC
CASSLGTGVTYEQYF
>NA|TRBD1|TRBJ2-2|TRBV28
TGTGCCAGCAGTTTCGGACAGGTCACCGGGGAGCTGTTTTTT
CASSFGQVTGELFF
>NA|TRBD2|TRBJ2-1|TRBV3-1/TRBV3-2
TGTGCCAGCAGCCAAGGACTAGCGGGCAATGAGCAGTTCTTC
CASSQGLAGNEQFF
>NA|NA|TRBJ1-1|TRBV10-3
TGTGCCATCACCTTGACAGAACTGAACACTGAAGCTTTCTTT
CAITLTELNTEAFF
>NA|NA|TRBJ2-3|TRBV5-1
TGCGCCAGCAGCTTGGATGGGGGGGCTAGCACAGATACGCAGTATTTT
CASSLDGGASTDTQYF
>NA|TRBD1|TRBJ2-3|TRBV7-8
TGTGCCAGCAGCCCCAGGACAGGGGGAGATACGCAGTATTTT
CASSPRTGGDTQYF
>NA|NA|TRBJ1-6|TRBV3-1/TRBV3-2
TGTGCCAGCAGCCGAATGGGCAGCTATTCACCCCTCCACTTT
CASSRMGSYSPLHF
>NA|NA|TRBJ1-2|TRBV6-5
TGTGCCAGCTGGCCGGGACAACTCTATGGCTACACCTTC
CASWPGQLYGYTF
>NA|TRBD2|TRBJ2-5|TRBV3-1/TRBV3-2
TGTGCCAGCAGCCAAGGTAGACTAGCGGGAGGACAAGAGACCCAGTACTTC
CASSQGRLAGGQETQYF
>NA|TRBD1|TRBJ2-3|TRBV12-3/TRBV12-4
TGTGCCGGATCCAGGACAGGAACAGATACGCAGTATTTT
CAGSRTGTDTQYF
>NA|NA|TRBJ1-2|TRBV20-1
TGCAGTGCTAGCTCCAACTATGGCTACACCTTC
CSASSNYGYTF
>few|NA|TRBJ2-7|TRBV6-5
TGTGCCAGCAGGCTGCTTAGCTCCTACGAGCAGTACTTC
CASRLLSSYEQYF
>NA|TRBD2|TRBJ2-1|TRBV27
TGTGCCAGCAGTTTAAGACTAGCGGGGGGACAGAATGAGCAGTTCTTC
CASSLRLAGGQNEQFF
>NA|NA|TRBJ1-3|TRBV7-8
TGTGCCAGCAGCTTAGCCGTGCAGATCTCTGGAAACACCATATATTTT
CASSLAVQISGNTIYF
>NA|TRBD1|TRBJ2-7|TRBV4-1
TGCGCCAGCAGCCAAGAAAGGTGGCTAGGGGACAGGGCCTACGAGCAGTACTTC
CASSQERWLGDRAYEQYF
>few|TRBD1|TRBJ1-1|TRBV19
TGTGCCAGTAGTGCCCCTCCCGGGACAGGCCCTGCTTTAATGAACACTGAAGCTTTCTTT
CASSAPPGTGPALMNTEAFF
>NA|NA|TRBJ2-2|TRBV10-3
TGTGCCATCAGGGAGGGCCCAGACACCGGGGAGCTGTTTTTT
CAIREGPDTGELFF
>NA|TRBD1|TRBJ1-4|TRBV6-6
TGTGCCAGCAGCGGTAGGGACAGGGTGGCGGAAAAACTGTTTTTT
CASSGRDRVAEKLFF
>NA|NA|TRBJ2-2|TRBV6-4
TGTGCCAGCAGTGAAGGGGTATACACCGGGGAGCTGTTTTTT
CASSEGVYTGELFF